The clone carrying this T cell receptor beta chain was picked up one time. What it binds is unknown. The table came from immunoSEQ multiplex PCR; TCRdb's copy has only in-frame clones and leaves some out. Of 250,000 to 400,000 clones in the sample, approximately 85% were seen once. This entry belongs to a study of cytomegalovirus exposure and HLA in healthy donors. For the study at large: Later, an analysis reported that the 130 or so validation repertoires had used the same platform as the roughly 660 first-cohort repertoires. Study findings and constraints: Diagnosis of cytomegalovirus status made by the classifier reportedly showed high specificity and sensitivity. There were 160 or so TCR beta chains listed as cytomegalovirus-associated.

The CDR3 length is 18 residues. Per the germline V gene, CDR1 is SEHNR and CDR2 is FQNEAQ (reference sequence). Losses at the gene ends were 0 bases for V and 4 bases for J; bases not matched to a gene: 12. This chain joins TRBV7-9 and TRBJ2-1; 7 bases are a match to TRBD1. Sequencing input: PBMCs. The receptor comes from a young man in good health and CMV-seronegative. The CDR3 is CASSLASRRTGGYNEQFF. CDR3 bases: TGTGCCAGCAGCTTAGCATCCCGGAGGACAGGAGGTTACAATGAGCAGTTCTTC.